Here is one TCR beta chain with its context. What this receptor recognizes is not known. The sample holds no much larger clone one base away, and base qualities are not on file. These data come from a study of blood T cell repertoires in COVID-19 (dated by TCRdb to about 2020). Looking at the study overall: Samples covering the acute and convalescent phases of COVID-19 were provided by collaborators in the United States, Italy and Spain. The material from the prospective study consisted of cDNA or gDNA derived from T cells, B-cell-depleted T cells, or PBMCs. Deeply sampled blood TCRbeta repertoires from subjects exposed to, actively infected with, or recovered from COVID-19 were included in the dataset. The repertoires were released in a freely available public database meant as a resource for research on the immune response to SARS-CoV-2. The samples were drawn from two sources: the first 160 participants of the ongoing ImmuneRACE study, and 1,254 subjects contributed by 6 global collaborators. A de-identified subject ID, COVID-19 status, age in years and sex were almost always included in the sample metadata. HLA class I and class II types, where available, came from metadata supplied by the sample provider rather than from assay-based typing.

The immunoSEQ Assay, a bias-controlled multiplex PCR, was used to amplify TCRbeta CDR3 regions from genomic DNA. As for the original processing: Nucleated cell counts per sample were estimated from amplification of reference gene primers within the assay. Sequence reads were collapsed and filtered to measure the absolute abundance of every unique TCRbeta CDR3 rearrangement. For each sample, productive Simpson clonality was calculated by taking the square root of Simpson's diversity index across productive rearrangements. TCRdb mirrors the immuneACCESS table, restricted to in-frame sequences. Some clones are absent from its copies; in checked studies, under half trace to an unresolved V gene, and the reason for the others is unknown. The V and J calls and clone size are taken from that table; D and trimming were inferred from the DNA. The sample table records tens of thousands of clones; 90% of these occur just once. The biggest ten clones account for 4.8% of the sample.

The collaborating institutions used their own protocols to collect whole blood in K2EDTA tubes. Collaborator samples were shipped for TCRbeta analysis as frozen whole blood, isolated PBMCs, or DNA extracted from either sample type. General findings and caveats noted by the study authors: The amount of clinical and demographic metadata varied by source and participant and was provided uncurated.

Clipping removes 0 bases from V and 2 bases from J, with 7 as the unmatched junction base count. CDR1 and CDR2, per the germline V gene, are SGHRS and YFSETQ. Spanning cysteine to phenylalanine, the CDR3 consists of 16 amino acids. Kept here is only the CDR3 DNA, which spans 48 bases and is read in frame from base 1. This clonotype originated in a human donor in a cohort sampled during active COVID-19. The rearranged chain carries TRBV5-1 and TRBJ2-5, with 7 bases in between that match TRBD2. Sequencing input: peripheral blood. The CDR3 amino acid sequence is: CASSLVGLTGQETQYF. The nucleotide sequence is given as TGCGCCAGCAGCTTGGTGGGACTAACTGGACAAGAGACCCAGTACTTC.